Below are 25 T cell receptor beta chains sequenced from a single sample in a study of blood T cell repertoires in COVID-19. Only in-frame clones appear in the TCRdb table, and some are missing; sequencing was by immunoSEQ multiplex PCR. The sample carries some 360,000 clones, approximately 89% recorded once. The sequencing sample was made of peripheral blood. Source of these receptors: a woman aged 55-70 years with COVID-19, enrolled during active disease.

The J gene is TRBJ1-5, the V gene TRBV5-1; weak D call: TRBD1 (6 bases). From germline, CDR1 is SGHRS and CDR2 YFSETQ. This CDR3 comprises 13 residues. V gave up 3 bases and J gave up 4 bases, with 8 bases separating them. The CDR3 protein is CASSWGQNQPQHF. CDR3 coding DNA: TGCGCCAGCAGCTGGGGACAAAATCAGCCCCAGCATTTT. The whole variable domain, filled in from reference TRBV5-1 and TRBJ1-5, reads KAGVTQTPRYLIKTRGQQVTLSCSPISGHRSVSWYQQTPGQGLQFLFEYFSETQRNKGNFPGRFSGRQFSNSRSEMNVSTLELGDSALYLCASSWGQNQPQHFGDGTRLSIL.

The genes are TRBV19 and TRBJ2-4; 7 bases map to TRBD1. CDR1 and CDR2 (germline): LNHDA, SQIVND (reference sequence). The trim removed 5 bases at V and 9 bases at J, leaving 10 bases unmatched. The length of the CDR3 is 14 residues. The CDR3 nucleotides are TGTGCCAGTAGTGACCTCACAGGGGTCTCCATTCAGTACTTC. Amino acids: CASSDLTGVSIQYF.

The chain carries TRBV5-1 and TRBJ1-2, with 8 bases identical to TRBD1. Germline-derived CDR1 and CDR2 are SGHRS and YFSETQ. CDR3 length: 15 amino acids. V lost 3 bases, J lost 0 bases, and 4 bases stayed unmatched. CDR3 DNA sequence: TGCGCCAGCAGCTCACAGGGGGGGTCTAACTATGGCTACACCTTC. Translated, it gives CASSSQGGSNYGYTF.

A word on this clone: An end of the junction differs from the germline gene, which may be a read error. CDR3 nucleotide sequence: TGTGCTTGGAGTGTATCACAGGGGAAACCCTACACCTTC. It yields the protein CAWSVSQGKPYTF. This chain links TRBV30 with TRBJ1-2; TRBD1 matches 7 bases. The CDR3 is 13 residues long. Germline CDR1 GTSNPN, CDR2 SVGIG (reference sequence).

This chain joins TRBV9 and TRBJ2-3; maybe TRBD2 (5 bases). The CDR3 has 15 amino acids. CDR1 is SGDLS and CDR2 is YYNGEE in the germline V gene. The V end was cut by 4 bases, the J end by 1 base, with 13 bases between. The CDR3 sequence: CASSKPSSGTDTQYF. The DNA for the CDR3 is TGTGCCAGCAGCAAGCCGAGTAGCGGCACAGATACGCAGTATTTT. The full variable domain, in which reference TRBV9 and TRBJ2-3 provide the parts outside the CDR3, is DSGVTQTPKHLITATGQRVTLRCSPRSGDLSVYWYQQSLDQGLQFLIQYYNGEERAKGNILERFSAQQFPDLHSELNLSSLELGDSALYFCASSKPSSGTDTQYFGPGTRLTVL.

The chain recombines TRBV7-2 with TRBJ1-3; D unclear. The CDR3 sequence is 13 residues long. From germline, CDR1 is SGHTA and CDR2 FQGNSA. The germline V and J ends were trimmed by 4 bases and 16 bases, with 20 bases remaining between them. The CDR3: CASSSRGGRDWYF. The DNA for the CDR3 is TGTGCCAGCAGCTCCCGGGGAGGGCGTGATTGGTATTTT.

This clone was recorded a few times. The chain employs TRBV3-1 (or the pseudogene TRBV3-2) and TRBJ2-3, with 8 nucleotides matching TRBD2. V lost 1 base and J lost 4; bases outside the gene matches: 4. The CDR3 loop spans 15 amino acids. Germline CDR1 LGHDT, CDR2 YNNKEL (reference sequence). CDR3 region: CASSQASGGPDTQYF. The CDR3, as DNA: TGTGCCAGCAGCCAAGCCAGCGGGGGACCAGATACGCAGTATTTT.

The gene calls are TRBV5-1 and TRBJ2-5; 15 bases match TRBD2. V lost 3 bases and J lost 5; bases outside the gene matches: 5. This CDR3 region has 16 residues. Germline assignment: CDR1 SGHRS and CDR2 YFSETQ. DNA of the CDR3: TGCGCCAGCAGCTCGGGACTAGCGGGGGGCGTCGAGACCCAGTACTTC. Encoded protein: CASSSGLAGGVETQYF.

V gene TRBV3-1 (or the pseudogene TRBV3-2) combines with J gene TRBJ1-1, with 8 bases identical to TRBD1. From germline, CDR1 is LGHDT and CDR2 YNNKEL (reference sequence). This CDR3 has 16 residues. Trimming took 4 bases from V and 1 from J; bases not matched to a gene: 8. Written as DNA, the CDR3 is TGTGCCAGCAGCCGATCGCAGGGGGCGAGGAACACTGAAGCTTTCTTT. Protein sequence: CASSRSQGARNTEAFF.

The chain joins TRBV5-1 to TRBJ2-2; D gene uncertain. CDR3 length: 15 amino acids. Trimming removed 2 bases at V and 6 bases at J, with 14 bases between. Looked up from germline, CDR1 is SGHRS and CDR2 is YFSETQ. The CDR3 bases are TGCGCCAGCAGCTTCGGCGGAAGAGGTGCCGGGGAGCTGTTTTTT. This sequence encodes CASSFGGRGAGELFF. The whole variable domain, remainder taken from reference TRBV5-1 and TRBJ2-2, is KAGVTQTPRYLIKTRGQQVTLSCSPISGHRSVSWYQQTPGQGLQFLFEYFSETQRNKGNFPGRFSGRQFSNSRSEMNVSTLELGDSALYLCASSFGGRGAGELFFGEGSRLTVL.

The V gene is TRBV4-2, the J gene TRBJ1-4; 7 bases line up with TRBD1. CDR3 size: 17 residues. Looked up from germline, CDR1 is LGHNA and CDR2 is YNFKEQ. The junction had 6 bases not matched to a gene; V was cut back by 2 bases and J by 0 bases. The CDR3 DNA sequence: TGTGCCAGCAGCCAAAAACAGGGGATTGCAACTAATGAAAAACTGTTTTTT. This encodes CASSQKQGIATNEKLFF.

The chain combines TRBV3-1 (or the pseudogene TRBV3-2) with TRBJ1-2; D remains unclear. The CDR3 extends over 15 amino acids. The V gene's germline CDR1 is LGHDT and CDR2 YNNKEL (reference sequence). Between the trimmed V and J ends, which lost 3 bases and 1 base, there was a span of 12 bases. CDR3 loop: CASSHYAGYNYGYTF. Written as DNA, the CDR3 is TGTGCCAGCAGCCACTATGCGGGCTATAACTATGGCTACACCTTC.

This chain uses TRBV13 with TRBJ2-7; possible D gene TRBD2, 5 bases. The germline V gene has CDR1 PRHDT and CDR2 FYEKMQ (reference sequence). The CDR3 loop spans 16 amino acids. V lost 2 bases to trimming and J lost 0 bases, with 14 bases between them. CDR3 DNA sequence: TGTGCCAGCAGCTTACGGGGAGTGGGTCTCTCCTACGAGCAGTACTTC. Protein: CASSLRGVGLSYEQYF.

The genes are TRBV14 and TRBJ2-6, with D possibly TRBD1 on 6 matching bases. The V end was cut by 5 bases, the J end by 1 base, with 9 bases between. This CDR3 is 15 amino acids long. Per the germline V gene, CDR1 is SGHDN and CDR2 is FVKESK. This chain's CDR3 is CASSFTGSGANVLTF. In nucleotides, the CDR3 is TGTGCCAGCAGCTTTACAGGGTCTGGGGCCAACGTCCTGACTTTC.

The CDR3 loop reads CASRKGRESNYGYTF. The CDR3 coding sequence is TGTGCCAGCAGGAAAGGACGGGAGTCTAACTATGGCTACACCTTC. The gene calls are TRBV21-1 and TRBJ1-2. TRBV21-1 is reported as a pseudogene. CDR3 size: 15 residues.

The chain employs TRBV3-1 (or the pseudogene TRBV3-2) and TRBJ2-1; 8 positions agree with TRBD2. The CDR3 runs to 17 residues. The V gene's germline CDR1 is LGHDT and CDR2 YNNKEL (reference sequence). J was trimmed by 4 bases and V by 2 bases; bases with no gene match: 10. The CDR3 region has the DNA TGTGCCAGCAGCCAAAGTAGCGGGGTCCCGAGATACAATGAGCAGTTCTTC. Translated: CASSQSSGVPRYNEQFF.

J is TRBJ1-5 and V is TRBV5-5; unclear D gene. This CDR3 spans 16 amino acids. The germline CDR1 and CDR2 sequences are SGHKS and YYEKEE (reference sequence). Trimming took 0 bases from V and 0 from J, leaving 10 bases between them. CDR3 nucleotides: TGTGCCAGCAGCTTGGCTGCGGGGTATAGCAATCAGCCCCAGCATTTT. Translation gives CASSLAAGYSNQPQHF.

The gene calls are TRBV6-2 or TRBV6-3 and TRBJ2-7; TRBD1 is a possible D gene (5 bases). The V gene's germline CDR1 is MNHEY and CDR2 SVGEGT. V lost 5 bases and J lost 9, with 17 bases in between. This CDR3 has 13 amino acids. This CDR3 is CASSPSRVTRQYF. CDR3 nucleotides: TGTGCCAGCAGTCCGAGCAGGGTGACAAGGCAGTACTTC.

As to this clone: Other DNA sequences of this sample code for an identical CDR3. CDR3 bases: TGCAGTGCTAGGACTGGTTACGAGCAGTACTTC. Amino acids: CSARTGYEQYF. The V and J genes are TRBV20-1 and TRBJ2-7; D is unclear. The CDR3 contains 11 residues. The germline V gene has CDR1 DFQATT and CDR2 SNEGSKA (reference sequence). V was trimmed by 3 bases and J by 4 bases, leaving 7 bases between them.

This chain joins TRBV18 and TRBJ2-7; perhaps TRBD1 as D (5 bases). Germline V gene lookup returns CDR1 KGHSH and CDR2 LQKENI. CDR3 length: 15 amino acids. V lost 1 base to trimming and J lost 1 base, with 11 bases between them. The CDR3 nucleotides are TGTGCCAGCTCACCACAAACAGGACGATCCTACGAGCAGTACTTC. It translates to CASSPQTGRSYEQYF.

The rearrangement links TRBV3-1 (or the pseudogene TRBV3-2) to TRBJ2-1; 7 bases are shared with TRBD1. J was trimmed by 0 bases and V by 5 bases; bases with no gene match: 7. CDR1 is LGHDT, CDR2 YNNKEL, per germline (reference sequence). The CDR3 consists of 16 residues. CDR3 bases: TGTGCCAGCAGCTACCGGACAGGAAGCTCCTACAATGAGCAGTTCTTC. Translating gives CASSYRTGSSYNEQFF.

V is TRBV11-3 and J is TRBJ2-3, with 9 bases identical to TRBD1. Per the germline V gene, CDR1 is SGHNT and CDR2 is YENEEA. Trimming cost V 3 bases and J 3 bases; bases outside gene matches: 4. The CDR3 extends over 15 amino acids. In DNA, the CDR3 is TGTGCCAGCAGCTTGGCCGGGACAGGGACAGATACGCAGTATTTT. It is translated as CASSLAGTGTDTQYF.

The gene calls are TRBV20-1 and TRBJ1-2, with D hard to call. The CDR3 has 11 amino acids. Trimming removed 6 bases from V and 6 bases from J, with 11 bases in between. Germline V gives CDR1 DFQATT, CDR2 SNEGSKA (reference sequence). CDR3 loop: CSAGPRDGYTF. For the CDR3, the DNA is TGCAGTGCCGGACCGCGGGATGGCTACACCTTC.

This chain links TRBV9 with TRBJ1-1; 8 bases line up with TRBD1. Germline trimming cut 3 bases from V and 6 bases from J; bases unmatched to any gene: 16. The CDR3 runs 17 residues. The germline V gene encodes CDR1 SGDLS and CDR2 YYNGEE. The CDR3 coding sequence is TGTGCCAGCAGCGAAGGGTCGGGCTTAATACAGGGGGCTGAAGCTTTCTTT. The encoded protein is CASSEGSGLIQGAEAFF.

The chain carries TRBV5-1 and TRBJ2-7; no firm D call. V was clipped by 0 bases and J by 5 bases, with 9 bases between them. This CDR3 is 13 amino acids long. CDR1 is SGHRS, CDR2 YFSETQ, per germline. CDR3 protein: CASSLDLRDEQYF. The CDR3 DNA sequence: TGCGCCAGCAGCTTGGATTTACGCGACGAGCAGTACTTC.